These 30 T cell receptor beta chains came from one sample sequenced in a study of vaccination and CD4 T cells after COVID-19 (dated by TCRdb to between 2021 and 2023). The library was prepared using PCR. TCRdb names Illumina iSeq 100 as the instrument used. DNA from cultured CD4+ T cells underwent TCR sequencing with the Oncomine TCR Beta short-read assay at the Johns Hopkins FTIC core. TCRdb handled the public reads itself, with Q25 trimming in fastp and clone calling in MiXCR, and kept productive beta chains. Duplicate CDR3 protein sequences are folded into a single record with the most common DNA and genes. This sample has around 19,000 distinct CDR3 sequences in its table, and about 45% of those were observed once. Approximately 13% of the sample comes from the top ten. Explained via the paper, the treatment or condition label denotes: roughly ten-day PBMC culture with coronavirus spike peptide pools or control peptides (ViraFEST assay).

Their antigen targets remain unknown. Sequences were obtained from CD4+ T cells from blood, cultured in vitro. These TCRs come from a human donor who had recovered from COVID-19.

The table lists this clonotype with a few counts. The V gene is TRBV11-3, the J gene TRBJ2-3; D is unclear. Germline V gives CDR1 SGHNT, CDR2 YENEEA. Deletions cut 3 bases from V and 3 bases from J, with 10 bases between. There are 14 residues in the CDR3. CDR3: CASSFGVETDTQYF. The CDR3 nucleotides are TGTGCCAGCAGCTTTGGGGTAGAAACAGATACGCAGTATTTT.

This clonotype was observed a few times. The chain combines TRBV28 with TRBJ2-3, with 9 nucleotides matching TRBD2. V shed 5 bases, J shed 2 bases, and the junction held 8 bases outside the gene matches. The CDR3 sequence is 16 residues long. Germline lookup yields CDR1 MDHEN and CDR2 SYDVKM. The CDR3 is CASSPPSSGATDTQYF. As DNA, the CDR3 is TGTGCCAGCAGTCCCCCATCTAGCGGGGCCACAGATACGCAGTATTTT.

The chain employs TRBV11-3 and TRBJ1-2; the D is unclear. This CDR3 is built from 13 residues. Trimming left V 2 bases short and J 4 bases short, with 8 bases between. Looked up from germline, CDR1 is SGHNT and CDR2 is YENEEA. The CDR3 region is CASSLIQFYGYTF. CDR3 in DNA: TGTGCCAGCAGCTTAATCCAGTTCTATGGCTACACCTTC.

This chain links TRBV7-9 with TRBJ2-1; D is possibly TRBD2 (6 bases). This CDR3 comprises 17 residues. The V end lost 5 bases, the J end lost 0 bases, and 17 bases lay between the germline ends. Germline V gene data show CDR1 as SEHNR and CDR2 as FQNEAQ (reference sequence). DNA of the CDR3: TGTGCCAGCAGCCGTGGCGGCGCGGGGAGCTCCTACAATGAGCAGTTCTTC. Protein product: CASSRGGAGSSYNEQFF.

The CDR3 DNA sequence: TGCGCCAGCAGCTCTAAGACTAGCGGGGCCAACTACGAGCAGTACTTC. Residues: CASSSKTSGANYEQYF. The chain employs TRBV5-1 and TRBJ2-7, with 11 bases lining up with TRBD2. This CDR3 has 16 residues. CDR1 and CDR2 from the germline V gene are SGHRS and YFSETQ. V lost 3 bases, J lost 3 bases, and 8 bases stayed unmatched.

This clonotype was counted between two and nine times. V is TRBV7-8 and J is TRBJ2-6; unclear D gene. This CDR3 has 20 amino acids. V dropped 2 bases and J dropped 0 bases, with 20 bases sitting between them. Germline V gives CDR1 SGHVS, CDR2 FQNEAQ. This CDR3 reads CASSLTPPWTYRSGANVLTF. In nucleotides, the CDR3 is TGTGCCAGCAGCTTAACCCCCCCCTGGACGTATCGCTCTGGGGCCAACGTCCTGACTTTC.

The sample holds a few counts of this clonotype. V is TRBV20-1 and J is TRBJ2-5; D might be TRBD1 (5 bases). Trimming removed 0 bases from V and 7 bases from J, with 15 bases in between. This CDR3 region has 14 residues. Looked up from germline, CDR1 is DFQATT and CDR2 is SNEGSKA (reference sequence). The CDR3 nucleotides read TGCAGTGCTAGAGAACAGGTTGCGTTTGTGACCCAGTACTTC. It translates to CSAREQVAFVTQYF.

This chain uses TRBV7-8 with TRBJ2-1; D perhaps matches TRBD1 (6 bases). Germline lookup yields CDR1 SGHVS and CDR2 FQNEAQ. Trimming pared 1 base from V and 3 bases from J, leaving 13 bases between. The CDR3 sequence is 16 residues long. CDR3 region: CASSLGGQTYYNEQFF. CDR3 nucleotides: TGTGCCAGCAGCTTAGGGGGGCAGACCTACTACAATGAGCAGTTCTTC.

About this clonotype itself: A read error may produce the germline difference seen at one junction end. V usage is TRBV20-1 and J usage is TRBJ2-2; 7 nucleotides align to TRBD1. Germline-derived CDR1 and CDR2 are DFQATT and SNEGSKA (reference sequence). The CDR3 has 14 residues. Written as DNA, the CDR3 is TGCAGTGCTGATTCGACAGGGAACGCCGGGGAGCTGTTTTTT. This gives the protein CSADSTGNAGELFF.

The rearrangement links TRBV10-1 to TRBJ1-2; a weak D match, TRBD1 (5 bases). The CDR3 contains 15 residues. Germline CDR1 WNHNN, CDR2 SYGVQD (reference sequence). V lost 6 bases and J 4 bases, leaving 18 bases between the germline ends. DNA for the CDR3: TGCGCCAGCAGAAGACATCCGACAGACTTCTATGGCTACACCTTC. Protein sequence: CASRRHPTDFYGYTF.

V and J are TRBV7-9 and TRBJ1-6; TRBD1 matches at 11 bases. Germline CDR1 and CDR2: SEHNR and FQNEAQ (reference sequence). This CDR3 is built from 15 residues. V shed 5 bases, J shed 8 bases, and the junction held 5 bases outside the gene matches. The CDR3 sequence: CASSAWTGGDSPLHF. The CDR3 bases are TGTGCCAGCAGCGCCTGGACAGGGGGCGATTCACCCCTCCACTTT.

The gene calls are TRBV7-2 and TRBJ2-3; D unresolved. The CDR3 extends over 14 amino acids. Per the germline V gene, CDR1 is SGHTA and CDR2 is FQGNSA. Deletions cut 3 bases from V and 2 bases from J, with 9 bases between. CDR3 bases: TGTGCCAGCAGCTTTCCCCAGCTCACAGATACGCAGTATTTT. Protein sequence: CASSFPQLTDTQYF.

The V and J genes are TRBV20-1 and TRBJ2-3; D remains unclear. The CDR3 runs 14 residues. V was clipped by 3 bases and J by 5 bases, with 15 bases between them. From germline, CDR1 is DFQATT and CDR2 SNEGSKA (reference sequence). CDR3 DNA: TGCAGTGCTAGTTACCCCCGCCCGGGAGATACGCAGTATTTT. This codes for CSASYPRPGDTQYF.

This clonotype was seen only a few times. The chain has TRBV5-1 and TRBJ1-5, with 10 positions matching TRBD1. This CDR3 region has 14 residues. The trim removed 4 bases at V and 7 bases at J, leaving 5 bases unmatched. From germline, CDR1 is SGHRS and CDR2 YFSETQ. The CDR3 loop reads CASSQGTGEQPQHF. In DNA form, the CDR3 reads TGCGCCAGCAGCCAGGGGACAGGGGAACAGCCCCAGCATTTT.

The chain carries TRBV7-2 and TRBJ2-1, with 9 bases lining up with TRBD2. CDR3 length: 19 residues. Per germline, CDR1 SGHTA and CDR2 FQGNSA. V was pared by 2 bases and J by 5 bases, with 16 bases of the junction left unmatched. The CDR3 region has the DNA TGTGCCAGCAGCTTATTTCCAGCGGGAGGCACCCCCCTAAACAATGAGCAGTTCTTC. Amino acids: CASSLFPAGGTPLNNEQFF.

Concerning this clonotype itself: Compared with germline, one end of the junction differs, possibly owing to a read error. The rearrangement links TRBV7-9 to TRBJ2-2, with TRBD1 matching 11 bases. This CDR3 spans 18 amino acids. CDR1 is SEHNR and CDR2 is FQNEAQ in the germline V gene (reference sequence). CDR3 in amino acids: CASSLGGPGQGVTGGLFF. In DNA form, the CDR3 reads TGTGCCAGCAGCTTAGGAGGTCCGGGACAGGGGGTAACCGGGGGGCTGTTTTTT.

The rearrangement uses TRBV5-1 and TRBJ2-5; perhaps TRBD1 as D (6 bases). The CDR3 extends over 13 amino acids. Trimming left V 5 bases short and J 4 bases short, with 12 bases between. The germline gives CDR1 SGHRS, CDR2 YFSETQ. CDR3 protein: CASRLGAGETQYF. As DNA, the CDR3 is TGCGCCAGCAGACTGGGGGCGGGAGAGACCCAGTACTTC.

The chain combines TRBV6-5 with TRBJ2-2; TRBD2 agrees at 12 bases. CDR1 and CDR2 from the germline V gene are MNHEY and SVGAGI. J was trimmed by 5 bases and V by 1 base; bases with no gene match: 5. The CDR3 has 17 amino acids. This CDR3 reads CASSYFRTSGTTGELFF. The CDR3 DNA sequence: TGTGCCAGCAGTTACTTCCGGACTAGCGGGACGACCGGGGAGCTGTTTTTT.

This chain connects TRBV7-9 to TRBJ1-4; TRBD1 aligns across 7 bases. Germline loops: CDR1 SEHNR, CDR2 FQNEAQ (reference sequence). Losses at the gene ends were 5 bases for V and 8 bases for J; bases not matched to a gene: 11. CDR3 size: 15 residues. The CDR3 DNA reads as TGTGCCAGCAGCGACAGGTCGAGGGGGCGGGAAAAACTGTTTTTT. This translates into CASSDRSRGREKLFF.

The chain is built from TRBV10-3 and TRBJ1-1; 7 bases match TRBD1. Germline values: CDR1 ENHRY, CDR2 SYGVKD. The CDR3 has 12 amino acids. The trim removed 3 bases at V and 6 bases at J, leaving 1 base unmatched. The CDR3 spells CAISDQGAEAFF. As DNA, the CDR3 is TGTGCCATCAGTGATCAGGGGGCTGAAGCTTTCTTT.

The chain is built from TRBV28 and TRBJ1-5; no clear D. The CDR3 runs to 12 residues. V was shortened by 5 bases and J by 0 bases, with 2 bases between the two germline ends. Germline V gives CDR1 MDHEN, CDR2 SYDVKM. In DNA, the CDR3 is TGTGCCAGCAGTGATAGCAATCAGCCCCAGCATTTT. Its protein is CASSDSNQPQHF.

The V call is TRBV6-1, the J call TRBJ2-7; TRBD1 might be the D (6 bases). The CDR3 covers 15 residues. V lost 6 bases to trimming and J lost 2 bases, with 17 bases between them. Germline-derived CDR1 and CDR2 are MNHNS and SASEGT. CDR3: CASSQGAGVAYEQYF. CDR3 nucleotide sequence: TGTGCCAGCAGCCAAGGGGCAGGGGTGGCCTACGAGCAGTACTTC.

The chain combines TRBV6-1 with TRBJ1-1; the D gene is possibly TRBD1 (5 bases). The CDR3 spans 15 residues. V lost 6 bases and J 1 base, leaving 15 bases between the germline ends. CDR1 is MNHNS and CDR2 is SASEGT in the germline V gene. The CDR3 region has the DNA TGTGCCAGCAGACCGGGACTAACTAAGAACACTGAAGCTTTCTTT. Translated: CASRPGLTKNTEAFF.

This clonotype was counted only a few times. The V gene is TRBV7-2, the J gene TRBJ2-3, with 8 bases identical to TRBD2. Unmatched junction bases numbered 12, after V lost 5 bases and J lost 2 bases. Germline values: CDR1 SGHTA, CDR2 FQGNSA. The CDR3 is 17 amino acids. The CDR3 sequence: CASSPRGSGGYTDTQYF. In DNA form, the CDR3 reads TGTGCCAGCAGCCCGCGGGGAAGCGGGGGATACACAGATACGCAGTATTTT.

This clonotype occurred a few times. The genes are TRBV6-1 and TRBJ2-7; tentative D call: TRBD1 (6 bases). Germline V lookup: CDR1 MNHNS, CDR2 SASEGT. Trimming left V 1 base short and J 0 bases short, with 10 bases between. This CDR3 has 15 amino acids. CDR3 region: CASSEGQGSSYEQYF. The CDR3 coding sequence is TGTGCCAGCAGTGAAGGGCAGGGGAGCTCCTACGAGCAGTACTTC.

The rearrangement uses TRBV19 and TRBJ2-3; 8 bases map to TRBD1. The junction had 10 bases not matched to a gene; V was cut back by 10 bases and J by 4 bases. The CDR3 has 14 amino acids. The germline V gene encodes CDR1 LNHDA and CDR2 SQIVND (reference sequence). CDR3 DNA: TGTGCCACAACAAGACAGGGGAGCTCAGATACGCAGTATTTT. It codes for CATTRQGSSDTQYF.

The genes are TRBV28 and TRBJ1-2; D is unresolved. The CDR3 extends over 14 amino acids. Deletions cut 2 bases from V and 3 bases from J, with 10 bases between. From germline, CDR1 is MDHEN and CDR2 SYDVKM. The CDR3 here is CASSLPASHYGYTF. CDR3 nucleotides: TGTGCCAGCAGTTTACCGGCCTCGCACTATGGCTACACCTTC.

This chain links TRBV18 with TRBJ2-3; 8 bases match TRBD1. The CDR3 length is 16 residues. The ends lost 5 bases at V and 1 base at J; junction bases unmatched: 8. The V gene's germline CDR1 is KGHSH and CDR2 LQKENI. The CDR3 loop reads CASSNQGAYGTDTQYF. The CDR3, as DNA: TGTGCCAGCTCAAATCAGGGGGCGTATGGCACAGATACGCAGTATTTT.

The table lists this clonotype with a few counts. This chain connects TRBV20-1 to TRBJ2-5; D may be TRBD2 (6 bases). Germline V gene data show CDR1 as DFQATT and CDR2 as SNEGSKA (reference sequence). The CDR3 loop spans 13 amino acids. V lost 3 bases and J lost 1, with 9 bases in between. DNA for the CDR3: TGCAGTGCTAGGCGGGGTCTCCAAGAGACCCAGTACTTC. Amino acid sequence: CSARRGLQETQYF.

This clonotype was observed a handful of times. CDR3 loop: CSATQGVYNEQFF. The DNA for the CDR3 is TGCAGTGCTACCCAGGGAGTTTACAATGAGCAGTTCTTC. The J gene is TRBJ2-1, the V gene TRBV20-1; D tentatively fits TRBD1 or TRBD2 (5 bases each). Trimming stripped 4 bases from V and 4 bases from J, with 11 bases between. This CDR3 spans 13 amino acids. CDR1 and CDR2 from the germline V gene are DFQATT and SNEGSKA (reference sequence).